A single T cell receptor beta chain is shown here with its context. Produced via immunoSEQ multiplex PCR; TCRdb's table is partial and in-frame only. The sample lists fewer than 65,000 clones, approximately 94% occurring once. Germline V gene sequence: CDR1 SGHRS, CDR2 YFSETQ. V gave up 3 bases and J gave up 0 bases, with 13 bases separating them. This CDR3 has 15 amino acids. The data were taken from a study of T cell changes during pregnancy in multiple sclerosis. The chain recombines TRBV5-1 with TRBJ2-7; D not resolved. The sample in question was CD4+ T cells from peripheral blood mononuclear cells, obtained in the third trimester of pregnancy. The receptor's source is a female donor with multiple sclerosis, enrolled in a pregnancy study. CDR3 in DNA: TGCGCCAGCAGCTCTAGTCCGCCTAGCTCCTACGAGCAGTACTTC. Its protein is CASSSSPPSSYEQYF.